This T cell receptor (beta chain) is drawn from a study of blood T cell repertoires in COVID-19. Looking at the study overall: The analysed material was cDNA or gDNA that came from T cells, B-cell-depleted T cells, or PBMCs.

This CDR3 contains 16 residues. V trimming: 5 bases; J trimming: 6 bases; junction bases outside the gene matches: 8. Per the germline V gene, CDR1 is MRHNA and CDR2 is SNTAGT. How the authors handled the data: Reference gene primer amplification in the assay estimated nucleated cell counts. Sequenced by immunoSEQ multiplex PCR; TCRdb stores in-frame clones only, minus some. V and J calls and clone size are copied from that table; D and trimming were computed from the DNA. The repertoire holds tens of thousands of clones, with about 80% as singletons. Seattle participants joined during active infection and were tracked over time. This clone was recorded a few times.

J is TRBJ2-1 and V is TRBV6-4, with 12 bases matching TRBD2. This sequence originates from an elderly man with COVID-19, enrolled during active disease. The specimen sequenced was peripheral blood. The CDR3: CASSPALAGGINEQFF. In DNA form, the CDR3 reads TGTGCCAGCAGTCCGGCTCTAGCGGGAGGGATCAATGAGCAGTTCTTC.